The next 10 T cell receptor beta chains were all read from a single sample in a study of blood T cell repertoires in COVID-19. TCRdb's table, derived via immunoSEQ multiplex PCR, lists solely in-frame clones and lacks some. The sample carries roughly 70,000 clones, roughly 80% recorded once. The source material was peripheral blood. Source of these receptors: a woman of 80 years or more with active or convalescent COVID-19.

The rearrangement links TRBV28 to TRBJ1-2; D remains ambiguous. The CDR3 loop spans 13 amino acids. From germline, CDR1 is MDHEN and CDR2 SYDVKM. Trimming pared 7 bases from V and 1 base from J, leaving 10 bases between. This CDR3 is CASTGNVNYGYTF. CDR3 DNA sequence: TGTGCCAGCACAGGCAACGTTAACTATGGCTACACCTTC.

This clone was detected many times. Other DNA sequences of this sample code for an identical CDR3. The chain links TRBV5-4 to TRBJ2-7, with D possibly TRBD1 on 5 matching bases. V dropped 1 base and J dropped 0 bases, with 8 bases sitting between them. Germline V CDR1 and CDR2: SGHNT, YYREEE (reference sequence). The CDR3 extends over 14 amino acids. The CDR3 spells CASSLQGSSYEQYF. The CDR3 region has the DNA TGTGCCAGCAGCTTGCAGGGAAGCTCCTACGAGCAGTACTTC.

The chain carries TRBV19 and TRBJ1-5; D is unresolved. Trimming shortened V by 2 bases and J by 1 base, and 3 bases separated the two germline ends. The CDR3 has 13 amino acids. The V gene's germline CDR1 is LNHDA and CDR2 SQIVND (reference sequence). This CDR3 is CASSIQSNQPQHF. Written as DNA, the CDR3 is TGTGCCAGTAGTATACAGAGCAATCAGCCCCAGCATTTT.

The rearrangement links TRBV5-1 to TRBJ1-2, with D possibly matching TRBD1 (6 bases). V dropped 0 bases and J dropped 4 bases, with 13 bases sitting between them. Germline CDR1 and CDR2: SGHRS and YFSETQ. The CDR3 length is 15 residues. The CDR3 region has the DNA TGCGCCAGCAGCTTGGAGGACAGCTATTTCTATGGCTACACCTTC. This encodes CASSLEDSYFYGYTF.

The chain combines TRBV7-7 with TRBJ2-3, with 12 bases fitting TRBD1. J lost 6 bases, V lost 0 bases, and 16 bases had no gene match. This CDR3 spans 20 amino acids. Germline CDR1 SSHAT, CDR2 FNYEAQ (reference sequence). DNA for the CDR3: TGTGCCAGCAGCTTAGCTCCATACGCCTGGGACAGGGGGCACCAGGATACGCAGTATTTT. Its translation: CASSLAPYAWDRGHQDTQYF.

The chain is built from TRBV9 and TRBJ2-1, with 13 bases identical to TRBD2. This CDR3 has 19 residues. Germline loops: CDR1 SGDLS, CDR2 YYNGEE. With 4 bases clipped from V and 2 bases from J, the junction kept 12 bases outside the gene matches. The CDR3 sequence is CASSPAGTSGARPYNEQFF. As DNA, the CDR3 is TGTGCCAGCAGCCCCGCCGGGACTAGCGGGGCCAGACCCTACAATGAGCAGTTCTTC.

This clone was recorded many times. The genes are TRBV4-3 and TRBJ1-1, with 7 bases that match TRBD1. CDR1 LGHNA and CDR2 YSLEER come from the germline V gene. V lost 5 bases and J lost 0; bases outside the gene matches: 3. This CDR3 has 14 amino acids. In nucleotides, the CDR3 is TGCGCCAGCAGCAACAGGGGCTTGAACACTGAAGCTTTCTTT. Its translation: CASSNRGLNTEAFF.

This clone was counted a single time. The identical CDR3 is also encoded by other nucleotide sequences in the sample. The chain joins TRBV28 to TRBJ1-5, with D unclear. CDR3 length: 12 residues. V was cut by 5 bases and J by 2 bases, with 4 bases left in between. Germline CDR1 MDHEN, CDR2 SYDVKM. The CDR3 loop is CASSRGNQPQHF. The CDR3 nucleotides are TGTGCCAGCAGTCGGGGCAATCAGCCCCAGCATTTT.

This chain connects TRBV9 to TRBJ2-1, with a tentative D call TRBD2 (6 bases). Per germline, CDR1 SGDLS and CDR2 YYNGEE. The V and J ends lost 3 bases and 1 base respectively, with 17 bases between them. The length of the CDR3 is 17 residues. CDR3 residues: CASSGPRRGRSYNEQFF. DNA of the CDR3: TGTGCCAGCAGCGGACCCCGGAGGGGCAGGTCCTACAATGAGCAGTTCTTC.

The rearrangement joins TRBV7-2 to TRBJ2-1; 11 bases align to TRBD2. The junction had 2 bases not matched to a gene; V was cut back by 5 bases and J by 2 bases. Germline-derived CDR1 and CDR2 are SGHTA and FQGNSA. The CDR3 has 15 residues. The CDR3 sequence: CASSRSGGAYNEQFF. CDR3 bases: TGTGCCAGCAGCCGTAGCGGGGGGGCCTACAATGAGCAGTTCTTC.